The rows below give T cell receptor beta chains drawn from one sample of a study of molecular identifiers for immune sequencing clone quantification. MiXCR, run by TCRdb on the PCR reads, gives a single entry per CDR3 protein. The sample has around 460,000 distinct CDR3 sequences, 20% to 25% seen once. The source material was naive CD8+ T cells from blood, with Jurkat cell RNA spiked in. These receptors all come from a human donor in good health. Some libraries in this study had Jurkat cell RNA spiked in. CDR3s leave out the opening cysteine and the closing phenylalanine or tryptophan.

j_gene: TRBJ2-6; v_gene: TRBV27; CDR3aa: ASSLQNSGANVLT
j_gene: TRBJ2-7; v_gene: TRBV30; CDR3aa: AWMQSSYEQY
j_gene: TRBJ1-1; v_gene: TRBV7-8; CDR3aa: ASSPLVSEAF
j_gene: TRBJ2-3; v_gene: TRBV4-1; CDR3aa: ASSQRQANTDTQY
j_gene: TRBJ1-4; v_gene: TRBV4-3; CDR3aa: ASSHGIGINEKLF
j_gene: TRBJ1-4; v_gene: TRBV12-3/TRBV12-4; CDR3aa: ASSMTGAGTNEKLF
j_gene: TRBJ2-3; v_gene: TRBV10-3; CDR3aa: AISETSGAPSVDTQY
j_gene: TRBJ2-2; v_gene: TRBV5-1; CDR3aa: ASSSFLGTGELF
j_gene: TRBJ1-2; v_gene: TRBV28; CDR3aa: ASSYTTTGKGGYT
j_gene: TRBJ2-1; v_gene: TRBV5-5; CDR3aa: ASSLEGTDRGYSNEQF
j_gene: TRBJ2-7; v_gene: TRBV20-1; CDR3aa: SARDPVGYEQC
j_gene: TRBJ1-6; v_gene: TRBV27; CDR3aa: ASSYQHNSPLH
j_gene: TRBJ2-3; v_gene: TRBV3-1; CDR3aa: ASSEWDGGTDTQY
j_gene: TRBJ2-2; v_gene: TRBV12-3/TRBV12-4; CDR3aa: ASSRTWNTGELF
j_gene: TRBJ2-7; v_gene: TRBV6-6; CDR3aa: ASSYDLYEQY
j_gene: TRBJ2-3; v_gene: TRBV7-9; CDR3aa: ASTPDTQY
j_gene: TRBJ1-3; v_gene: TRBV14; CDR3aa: ASSQAPPGNTIY
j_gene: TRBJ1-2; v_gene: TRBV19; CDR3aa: ASSIPGGGYYGYT
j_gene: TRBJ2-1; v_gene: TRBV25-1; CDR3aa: ASSEYGKNHNEQF
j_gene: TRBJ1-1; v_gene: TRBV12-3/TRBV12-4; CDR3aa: ASSPRADFSEAF
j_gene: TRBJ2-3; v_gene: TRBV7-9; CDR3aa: ASSPDPSTDTQY
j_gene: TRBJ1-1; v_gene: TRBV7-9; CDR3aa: ASSLIEGGTEAF
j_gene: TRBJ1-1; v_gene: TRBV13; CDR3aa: ASSLTDRDTEAF
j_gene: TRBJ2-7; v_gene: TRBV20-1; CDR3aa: SAREDRYEQY
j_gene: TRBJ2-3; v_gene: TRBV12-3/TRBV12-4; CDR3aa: ASRDAAGSGTDTQY
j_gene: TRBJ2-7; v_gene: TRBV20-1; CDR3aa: SASGQGLGEQY
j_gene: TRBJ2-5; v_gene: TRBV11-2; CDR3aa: ASSLDAGTNYETQY
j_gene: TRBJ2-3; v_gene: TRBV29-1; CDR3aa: SVEDGRLVYPDTQY
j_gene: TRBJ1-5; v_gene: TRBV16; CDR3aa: ASSQKTRGNQPQH
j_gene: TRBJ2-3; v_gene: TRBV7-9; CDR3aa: ASISAASGPGDTQY
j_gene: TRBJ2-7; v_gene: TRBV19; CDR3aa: ASRAPGTPSSPYEQY
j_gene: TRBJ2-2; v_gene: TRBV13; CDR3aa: ASSLAIPTPGELF
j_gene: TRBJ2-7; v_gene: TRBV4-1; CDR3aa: ASSQPGTSPSHEQY
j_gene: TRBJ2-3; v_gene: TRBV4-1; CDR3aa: ASSQENEVFADTQY
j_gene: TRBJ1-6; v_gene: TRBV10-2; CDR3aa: ASSEGDRIGSYNSPLH
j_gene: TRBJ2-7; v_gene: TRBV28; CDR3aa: ASSLSLAGDEQY
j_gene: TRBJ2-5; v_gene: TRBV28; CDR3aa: ASSLSGIQETQY
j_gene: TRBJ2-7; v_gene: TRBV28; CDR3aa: ASGAGTGPYEQY
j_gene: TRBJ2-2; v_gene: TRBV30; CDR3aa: AWTEGSAGELF
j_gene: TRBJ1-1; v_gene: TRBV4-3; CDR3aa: ASSRVRKNTEAF
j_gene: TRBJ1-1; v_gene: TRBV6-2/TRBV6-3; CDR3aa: ASRTGTVGAMNTEAF